This T cell receptor (beta chain) was obtained from a study of Graves' ophthalmopathy and Graves' hyperthyroidism. For repertoire sequencing, the TCR beta CDR3 regions were amplified from RNA transcripts. Amplification began with first-round RT-PCR using HTBI primers, then second-round multiplex PCR was performed. TCRdb itself ran the multiplex PCR reads through MiXCR, one entry per CDR3 protein. The sample carries fewer than 600,000 distinct CDR3 sequences, roughly 14% recorded once. The CDR3 runs 12 residues. V was pared by 6 bases and J by 9 bases, with 2 bases of the junction left unmatched. The germline V gene has CDR1 SGHTA and CDR2 FQGNSA. Only a few counts were recorded for this clonotype.

V usage is TRBV7-2 and J usage is TRBJ1-6, with 7 bases that match TRBD1. The sequencing sample was made of blood. This sequence originates from a woman aged 30 to 39 with Graves' ophthalmopathy. For the CDR3, the DNA is TGTGCCAGCAGTCCAGGGGGTTCACCCCTCCACTTT. The encoded protein is CASSPGGSPLHF.